A single sample is the source of the 24 T cell receptor beta chains below, sequenced in a study of blood T cell repertoires in COVID-19. Sequencing was performed with immunoSEQ multiplex PCR; in TCRdb, only in-frame clones are kept and a portion is missing. Among some 150,000 clones listed, about 86% were seen once. Source material: PBMCs or T cells enriched from blood (not recorded which). Receptors were obtained from a woman aged 45-60 years in a cohort exposed to, infected with or recovered from COVID-19 (not recorded which).

The chain links TRBV6-1 to TRBJ1-6; D is perhaps TRBD1 (6 bases). Trimming took off 2 bases at V and 10 bases at J, with 15 bases between the two ends. This CDR3 spans 15 amino acids. The germline V gene encodes CDR1 MNHNS and CDR2 SASEGT. CDR3 coding DNA: TGTGCCAGCAGTGAAATAGGGGGTGTACAGTCACCCCTCCACTTT. Its translation: CASSEIGGVQSPLHF.

V usage is TRBV2 and J usage is TRBJ2-7, with TRBD1 as a possible D gene (5 bases). The germline V gene has CDR1 SNHLY and CDR2 FYNNEI. CDR3 length: 14 amino acids. The V and J ends lost 8 bases and 5 bases respectively, with 19 bases between them. CDR3 loop: CASYAAQVPDEQYF. In DNA form, the CDR3 reads TGTGCCAGCTACGCGGCACAGGTCCCAGACGAGCAGTACTTC.

V is TRBV29-1 and J is TRBJ1-1, with 10 bases that match TRBD1. CDR3 size: 13 residues. From germline, CDR1 is SQVTM and CDR2 ANQGSEA. V was pared by 6 bases and J by 0 bases, with 1 base of the junction left unmatched. The CDR3 DNA sequence: TGCAGCGTCGGGACAGGGGTGAACACTGAAGCTTTCTTT. Translated: CSVGTGVNTEAFF.

The chain recombines TRBV7-3 with TRBJ1-5; D is undetermined. Germline CDR1 reads SGHTA; CDR2 reads FQGTGA. Trimming left V 5 bases short and J 3 bases short, with 8 bases between. CDR3 size: 13 residues. CDR3 sequence reads: CASSHGFNQPQHF. CDR3 coding DNA: TGTGCCAGCAGCCACGGTTTCAATCAGCCCCAGCATTTT.

This rearrangement joins TRBV28 to TRBJ1-6, with a tentative D call TRBD1 (5 bases). V dropped 8 bases and J dropped 3 bases, with 20 bases sitting between them. Looked up from germline, CDR1 is MDHEN and CDR2 is SYDVKM. The CDR3 is 17 amino acids. The CDR3 region is CASVASGGRVYNSPLHF. The DNA for the CDR3 is TGTGCCAGCGTCGCCTCGGGGGGAAGAGTCTATAATTCACCCCTCCACTTT.

V usage is TRBV3-1 (or the pseudogene TRBV3-2) and J usage is TRBJ1-5; 7 nucleotides align to TRBD1. V lost 0 bases and J lost 6; bases outside the gene matches: 5. Germline CDR1 LGHDT, CDR2 YNNKEL (reference sequence). CDR3 length: 15 residues. Here the CDR3 DNA reads TGTGCCAGCAGCCAAGATTTCTCAGGGGGTCAGCCCCAGCATTTT. Translating it yields CASSQDFSGGQPQHF.

This clone appeared once. This CDR3 is CASSLSKKAAPTPNEQFF. CDR3 coding DNA: TGTGCCAGCAGTTTATCGAAGAAAGCGGCTCCCACCCCCAATGAGCAGTTCTTC. The J gene is TRBJ2-1, the V gene TRBV28; possibly TRBD2 for D (5 bases). Germline CDR1 MDHEN, CDR2 SYDVKM. The germline V and J ends were trimmed by 1 base and 6 bases, with 22 bases remaining between them. CDR3 length equals 18 residues.

The chain couples TRBV4-2 to TRBJ2-7, with TRBD2 as a possible D gene (6 bases). The CDR3 has 17 residues. Germline CDR1 is LGHNA and CDR2 is YNFKEQ. Trimming removed 2 bases at V and 0 bases at J, with 17 bases between. DNA for the CDR3: TGTGCCAGCAGCCAAACCACTGGAGGGGTCTACTCCTACGAGCAGTACTTC. Its protein is CASSQTTGGVYSYEQYF.

The chain employs TRBV4-1 and TRBJ2-5, with 11 bases aligning to TRBD2. Unmatched junction bases numbered 4, after V lost 0 bases and J lost 4 bases. Per the germline V gene, CDR1 is MGHRA and CDR2 is YSYEKL. The CDR3 contains 16 residues. As DNA, the CDR3 is TGCGCCAGCAGCCAAGATCAACTAGCGGGAGTAGAGACCCAGTACTTC. Translated: CASSQDQLAGVETQYF.

The chain links TRBV5-1 to TRBJ2-5, with TRBD1 as a possible D gene (6 bases). V was shortened by 5 bases and J by 5 bases, with 13 bases between the two germline ends. CDR1 is SGHRS and CDR2 is YFSETQ in the germline V gene. This CDR3 has 13 amino acids. Here the CDR3 reads CASSGQLRETQYF. CDR3 DNA: TGCGCCAGCAGTGGACAGTTGCGGGAGACCCAGTACTTC.

V is TRBV11-2 and J is TRBJ1-2; 7 positions match TRBD1. After removal of 1 base from V and 5 bases from J, the junction contained 10 bases not matched to a gene. This CDR3 is 16 amino acids long. Germline-derived CDR1 and CDR2 are SGHAT and FQNNGV. CDR3 in DNA: TGTGCCAGCAGCTTAGGACCATCGGGACAGCAATATGGCTACACCTTC. Its translation: CASSLGPSGQQYGYTF.

The chain couples TRBV28 to TRBJ2-7; 8 bases fit TRBD2. Trimming took 5 bases from V and 3 from J; bases not matched to a gene: 12. Germline CDR1 reads MDHEN; CDR2 reads SYDVKM. The CDR3 spans 16 residues. CDR3 amino acids: CASSLDSGTRSYEQYF. The CDR3 DNA sequence: TGTGCCAGCAGTCTCGATTCCGGGACTAGAAGCTACGAGCAGTACTTC.

The V call is TRBV3-1 (or the pseudogene TRBV3-2), the J call TRBJ2-1; tentative D call: TRBD2 (6 bases). The CDR3 covers 16 residues. The germline V gene has CDR1 LGHDT and CDR2 YNNKEL (reference sequence). V lost 4 bases, J lost 7 bases, and 20 bases lay in between. CDR3 loop: CASSLYGTPQTNEQFF. The CDR3 DNA sequence: TGTGCCAGCAGCCTATACGGGACTCCTCAAACGAATGAGCAGTTCTTC.

V usage is TRBV4-3 and J usage is TRBJ2-1; 11 bases fit TRBD2. The trim removed 0 bases at V and 5 bases at J, leaving 15 bases unmatched. The CDR3 runs to 20 residues. Germline CDR1 reads LGHNA; CDR2 reads YSLEER. The CDR3 DNA is TGCGCCAGCAGCCAAGATTTCTTCCGACTAGCGGGGCCCGAGGACAATGAGCAGTTCTTC. It encodes CASSQDFFRLAGPEDNEQFF.

The chain links TRBV25-1 to TRBJ1-6, with TRBD1 matching over 7 bases. The CDR3 runs 14 residues. Trimming took 4 bases from V and 10 from J; bases not matched to a gene: 7. CDR1 is MGHDK and CDR2 is SYGVNS in the germline V gene. The CDR3 DNA follows: TGTGCCAGCAGTGGAGCACAGGGGAGATCACCCCTCCACTTT. It translates to CASSGAQGRSPLHF. Combining the CDR3 with reference TRBV25-1 and TRBJ1-6 gives the whole variable domain EADIYQTPRYLVIGTGKKITLECSQTMGHDKMYWYQQDPGMELHLIHYSYGVNSTEKGDLSSESTVSRIRTEHFPLTLESARPSHTSQYLCASSGAQGRSPLHFGNGTRLTVT.

V usage is TRBV19 and J usage is TRBJ2-1, with 9 positions matching TRBD1. V trimming: 4 bases; J trimming: 4 bases; junction bases outside the gene matches: 8. Germline CDR1 and CDR2: LNHDA and SQIVND (reference sequence). The CDR3 is 16 amino acids. DNA of the CDR3: TGTGCCAGTAGTAGGGGGACAGGGCTACAATACAATGAGCAGTTCTTC. Translating gives CASSRGTGLQYNEQFF.

The chain carries TRBV12-3 or TRBV12-4 and TRBJ2-7, with D tentatively TRBD2 (6 bases). The CDR3 has 13 amino acids. Trimming shortened V by 4 bases and J by 3 bases, and 10 bases separated the two germline ends. The DNA of the CDR3 is TGTGCCAGCAGTTACCGGGACTTCTACGAGCAGTACTTC. Encoded protein: CASSYRDFYEQYF.

The V and J genes are TRBV11-2 and TRBJ2-1; D possibly corresponds to TRBD2 (7 bases). The CDR3 is made up of 11 amino acids. The V end was cut by 11 bases, the J end by 5 bases, with 10 bases between. In germline, CDR1 is SGHAT, CDR2 FQNNGV. CDR3 sequence reads: CAWGGHNEQFF. CDR3 DNA: TGTGCCTGGGGGGGCCACAATGAGCAGTTCTTC.

The gene calls are TRBV10-3 and TRBJ1-3; D not resolved. Per the germline V gene, CDR1 is ENHRY and CDR2 is SYGVKD. V lost 0 bases and J 4 bases, leaving 4 bases between the germline ends. The length of the CDR3 is 13 residues. CDR3 loop: CAISESSGNTIYF. The CDR3 DNA is TGTGCCATCAGTGAGTCGTCGGGAAACACCATATATTTT.

This clone rates as medium-sized. The gene calls are TRBV27 and TRBJ2-7; tentatively, D is TRBD1 (5 bases). The germline V gene encodes CDR1 MNHEY and CDR2 SMNVEV (reference sequence). The CDR3 runs to 11 residues. The V gene lost 4 bases and the J gene lost 7 bases, with 8 bases spanning the gap. The CDR3: CASSSRTEQYF. As DNA, the CDR3 is TGTGCCAGCAGTTCTCGGACAGAGCAGTACTTC.

This clone has just a few counts. V usage is TRBV5-8 and J usage is TRBJ1-2; TRBD1 aligns across 7 bases. V was pared by 3 bases and J by 2 bases, with 7 bases of the junction left unmatched. The germline gives CDR1 SGHTS, CDR2 YDEGEE. The CDR3 length is 15 residues. The CDR3 DNA reads TGTGCCAGCAGCTCCGGACAGGCCTCAAACTATGGCTACACCTTC. Encoded protein: CASSSGQASNYGYTF.

This chain uses TRBV19 with TRBJ1-2, with 7 bases identical to TRBD1. Trimming removed 6 bases from V and 0 bases from J; junction bases left unmatched: 4. The length of the CDR3 is 14 residues. The germline gives CDR1 LNHDA, CDR2 SQIVND (reference sequence). The CDR3 spells CASRGTASNYGYTF. The DNA of the CDR3 is TGTGCCAGTAGGGGGACAGCTTCTAACTATGGCTACACCTTC.

V gene TRBV28 combines with J gene TRBJ2-4, with 10 bases matching TRBD2. The germline V gene has CDR1 MDHEN and CDR2 SYDVKM. The CDR3 runs to 17 residues. Trimming removed 5 bases from V and 3 bases from J; junction bases left unmatched: 10. CDR3 sequence reads: CASSQWLAGEGKNIQYF. The CDR3 DNA is TGTGCCAGCAGTCAGTGGCTAGCGGGAGAAGGCAAAAACATTCAGTACTTC.

This clone showed up just once. The V and J genes are TRBV5-8 and TRBJ1-1, with a tentative D call TRBD1 (5 bases). The CDR3 sequence is 13 residues long. From germline, CDR1 is SGHTS and CDR2 YDEGEE. V lost 5 bases and J lost 1, with 9 bases in between. The CDR3: CASRAGTNTEAFF. DNA of the CDR3: TGTGCCAGCAGGGCGGGGACGAACACTGAAGCTTTCTTT. Variable domain in full (rest from reference TRBV5-8 and TRBJ1-1): EAGVTQSPTHLIKTRGQQATLRCSPISGHTSVYWYQQALGLGLQFLLWYDEGEERNRGNFPPRFSGRQFPNYSSELNVNALELEDSALYLCASRAGTNTEAFFGQGTRLTVV.